Presented here are 3 T cell receptor beta chains from one specimen sequenced in a study of T cell repertoires in ileal Crohn's disease. Some clones are missing from TCRdb's copy, which holds only in-frame ones; the method was immunoSEQ multiplex PCR. This sample has roughly 28,000 clones, with about three quarters found just once. The sample comprised ileal tissue. These receptors were collected from an adult with Crohn's disease.

The chain has TRBV12-5 and TRBJ2-2, with 9 bases fitting TRBD1. Germline V lookup: CDR1 LGHNT, CDR2 FRNRAP. The CDR3 is made up of 17 amino acids. V dropped 1 base and J dropped 3; count of bases not matched to a gene: 6. This CDR3 is CASGLATGGSHTGELFF. DNA for the CDR3: TGTGCTAGTGGTTTGGCTACAGGGGGCTCACACACCGGGGAGCTGTTTTTT. The full variable domain, in which reference TRBV12-5 and TRBJ2-2 provide the parts outside the CDR3, is DARVTQTPRHKVTEMGQEVTMRCQPILGHNTVFWYRQTMMQGLELLAYFRNRAPLDDSGMPKDRFSAEMPDATLATLKIQPSEPRDSAVYFCASGLATGGSHTGELFFGEGSRLTVL.

The chain links TRBV5-8 to TRBJ1-5; 8 nucleotides agree with TRBD1. The CDR3 spans 17 residues. The V and J ends lost 1 base and 0 bases, in that order; junction bases with no gene match: 6. CDR1 SGHTS and CDR2 YDEGEE come from the germline V gene. This CDR3 reads CASSLLGQVISNQPQHF. The CDR3 bases are TGTGCCAGCAGCTTGTTGGGACAGGTGATTAGCAATCAGCCCCAGCATTTT.

The chain couples TRBV7-9 to TRBJ2-3; maybe TRBD1 (6 bases). The CDR3 runs to 16 residues. CDR1 is SEHNR and CDR2 is FQNEAQ in the germline V gene (reference sequence). Trimming cost V 1 base and J 5 bases, with 16 bases left between them. Written as DNA, the CDR3 is TGTGCCAGCAGCTTAGTGGACAGCCGACGGAGAGATACGCAGTATTTT. Amino acid sequence: CASSLVDSRRRDTQYF.